The 30 T cell receptor beta chains in this list originate from one sample, sequenced in a study of OX40 agonist ivuxolimab in advanced cancers. This table comes from immunoSEQ multiplex PCR, and its TCRdb copy is limited to in-frame clones, with some not included. Of approximately 77,000 clones in the sample, approximately 85% were seen once. The sample consisted of CD4+ or CD8+ T cells sorted from blood, taken in a trial of the OX40 agonist ivuxolimab. The receptors here all came from an adult with an advanced solid tumor such as melanoma, head and neck, liver or kidney cancer.

The genes are TRBV7-3 and TRBJ2-3, with 12 nucleotides matching TRBD2. The CDR3 consists of 20 residues. CDR1 SGHTA and CDR2 FQGTGA come from the germline V gene. The ends lost 1 base at V and 4 bases at J; junction bases unmatched: 15. The CDR3 DNA reads TGTGCCAGCAGCTTAAGGACTAGCGGGACCCGTCCCCTTGGGGCAGATACGCAGTATTTT. Its translation is CASSLRTSGTRPLGADTQYF.

The chain recombines TRBV18 with TRBJ1-1, with D unclear. Trimming removed 2 bases from V and 2 bases from J, with 9 bases in between. This CDR3 contains 14 residues. CDR1 is KGHSH, CDR2 LQKENI, per germline. Here the CDR3 DNA reads TGTGCCAGCTCACCAATTTCGGTAAACACTGAAGCTTTCTTT. Its protein product is CASSPISVNTEAFF.

The chain is built from TRBV27 and TRBJ2-7, with D perhaps TRBD1 or TRBD2 (5 bases each). The CDR3 runs 15 residues. Germline-derived CDR1 and CDR2 are MNHEY and SMNVEV (reference sequence). Trimming stripped 5 bases from V and 1 base from J, with 15 bases between. CDR3 region: CASSTRDLKSYEQYF. CDR3 nucleotide sequence: TGTGCCAGCAGTACCCGGGACCTCAAATCCTACGAGCAGTACTTC.

Here the CDR3 reads CASSPALGGVAFF. CDR3 coding DNA: TGTGCCAGCAGCCCAGCGCTCGGGGGAGTAGCTTTCTTT. The chain joins TRBV7-9 to TRBJ1-1, with D possibly matching TRBD1 (5 bases). V lost 5 bases to trimming and J lost 10 bases, with 17 bases between them. Germline V CDR1 and CDR2: SEHNR, FQNEAQ (reference sequence). This CDR3 region has 13 residues.

The chain couples TRBV6-1 to TRBJ1-2, with 8 bases identical to TRBD1. The CDR3 consists of 14 residues. J was trimmed by 4 bases and V by 4 bases; bases with no gene match: 5. Germline assignment: CDR1 MNHNS and CDR2 SASEGT. The CDR3 reads CASSVDRAFYGYTF. The CDR3 coding sequence is TGTGCCAGCAGTGTGGACAGGGCCTTCTATGGCTACACCTTC.

The chain carries TRBV28 and TRBJ2-2; 12 bases line up with TRBD1. J was trimmed by 5 bases and V by 7 bases; bases with no gene match: 11. The CDR3 loop spans 17 amino acids. Germline CDR1 and CDR2: MDHEN and SYDVKM. The CDR3 here is CASTVRRDRGQTGELFF. CDR3 sequence (DNA): TGTGCCAGCACCGTAAGGCGGGACAGGGGGCAGACCGGGGAGCTGTTTTTT.

The J gene is TRBJ1-4, the V gene TRBV27; TRBD1 matches 10 bases. Losses at the gene ends were 5 bases for V and 13 bases for J; bases not matched to a gene: 7. Germline lookup yields CDR1 MNHEY and CDR2 SMNVEV (reference sequence). This CDR3 spans 13 amino acids. For the CDR3, the DNA is TGTGCCAGCAGTCTCAGGACAGGGGGAGGACTGTTTTTT. Translating it yields CASSLRTGGGLFF.

For this clone: At one end, the junction sequence differs from germline, possibly due to a read error. V gene TRBV5-1 combines with J gene TRBJ1-2, with D possibly TRBD1 on 5 matching bases. Germline values: CDR1 SGHRS, CDR2 YFSETQ. CDR3 length: 13 amino acids. The CDR3 sequence is CASSAGLSYRYTF. CDR3 bases: TGCGCCAGCAGCGCGGGACTGAGCTATCGCTACACCTTC.

The chain has TRBV11-2 and TRBJ2-2; D remains ambiguous. Germline V lookup: CDR1 SGHAT, CDR2 FQNNGV. With 5 bases removed from V and 6 bases from J, the gap between germline ends came to 13 bases. The CDR3 extends over 14 amino acids. Written as DNA, the CDR3 is TGTGCCAGCAGCACTGCCGGTAGTCCCGGGGAGCTGTTTTTT. Amino acid sequence: CASSTAGSPGELFF. Supplemented by reference TRBV11-2 and TRBJ2-2, the full variable domain reads EAGVAQSPRYKIIEKRQSVAFWCNPISGHATLYWYQQILGQGPKLLIQFQNNGVVDDSQLPKDRFSAERLKGVDSTLKIQPAKLEDSAVYLCASSTAGSPGELFFGEGSRLTVL.

The count of this clone is one. J is TRBJ1-5 and V is TRBV11-2; no clear D gene. Trimming took 4 bases from V and 6 from J, leaving 10 bases between them. Germline CDR1 and CDR2: SGHAT and FQNNGV. The CDR3 is made up of 13 amino acids. CDR3 sequence reads: CASSSVNSQPQHF. As DNA, the CDR3 is TGTGCCAGCAGCTCAGTCAATAGTCAGCCCCAGCATTTT.

The DNA for the CDR3 is TGTGCCAGCAGTGGGCTCTTCCGGAGCCAAGAGACCCAGTACTTC. As protein: CASSGLFRSQETQYF. The chain is built from TRBV25-1 and TRBJ2-5; D not certain. Germline CDR1 is MGHDK and CDR2 is SYGVNS. The CDR3 covers 15 residues. Trimming took off 4 bases at V and 1 base at J, with 13 bases between the two ends.

This sequence joins TRBV28 and TRBJ2-7; the D call may be TRBD1 or TRBD2 (5 bases each). Germline V CDR1 and CDR2: MDHEN, SYDVKM. There are 14 residues in the CDR3. Trimming left V 8 bases short and J 6 bases short, with 20 bases between. The CDR3 DNA reads TGTGCCAGCCAAGAGGGACCCACGCGTAGCGAGCAGTACTTC. It is translated as CASQEGPTRSEQYF.

V and J are TRBV5-6 and TRBJ2-5, with D unresolved. The CDR3 extends over 14 amino acids. The V gene lost 1 base and the J gene lost 5 bases, with 12 bases spanning the gap. Germline V gene data show CDR1 as SGHDT and CDR2 as YYEEEE. DNA of the CDR3: TGTGCCAGCAGCTTGCCTTACCTGAGGGAGACCCAGTACTTC. Protein sequence: CASSLPYLRETQYF.

The chain uses TRBV15 and TRBJ1-5; TRBD1 might be the D (5 bases). Germline V gene lookup returns CDR1 LNHNV and CDR2 YYDKDF (reference sequence). V was clipped by 0 bases and J by 4 bases, with 16 bases between them. This CDR3 has 17 residues. The chain's CDR3 is CATSRESFGAPNQPQHF. CDR3 DNA sequence: TGTGCCACCAGCAGAGAAAGTTTCGGGGCCCCGAATCAGCCCCAGCATTTT.

The chain recombines TRBV20-1 with TRBJ2-7, with unresolved D. V gave up 2 bases and J gave up 1 base, with 0 bases separating them. The length of the CDR3 is 10 residues. Germline V gene sequence: CDR1 DFQATT, CDR2 SNEGSKA (reference sequence). The CDR3 DNA reads as TGCAGTGCTAGATCCTACGAGCAGTACTTC. Its translation is CSARSYEQYF.

This sequence joins TRBV2 and TRBJ2-5, with a weak D call TRBD1 (7 bases). Germline CDR1 reads SNHLY; CDR2 reads FYNNEI. V was pared by 2 bases and J by 6 bases, with 16 bases between. This CDR3 has 15 amino acids. The CDR3 here is CASSEWGDSKKTQYF. In DNA, the CDR3 is TGTGCCAGCAGTGAATGGGGGGACAGTAAGAAGACCCAGTACTTC.

The chain couples TRBV27 to TRBJ2-3, with D perhaps assigned TRBD1 or TRBD2 (7 bases each). This CDR3 contains 15 residues. CDR1 and CDR2 (germline): MNHEY, SMNVEV (reference sequence). Trimming removed 8 bases at V and 11 bases at J, with 26 bases between. Here the CDR3 DNA reads TGTGCCAGCTCAGGGGGGGGGACATACGGGTCCAGGCAGTATTTT. Amino acids: CASSGGGTYGSRQYF.

This chain joins TRBV7-8 and TRBJ1-1; the D is unclear. Germline CDR1 reads SGHVS; CDR2 reads FQNEAQ. CDR3 length: 16 amino acids. The V end was cut by 2 bases, the J end by 4 bases, with 17 bases between. The CDR3 loop reads CASSLRYPGAGTEAFF. The CDR3 DNA reads as TGTGCCAGCAGCTTAAGATATCCGGGCGCGGGCACTGAAGCTTTCTTT.

V gene TRBV18 combines with J gene TRBJ1-2, with TRBD1 identical over 8 bases. The ends lost 2 bases at V and 4 bases at J; junction bases unmatched: 15. This CDR3 contains 18 residues. Germline assignment: CDR1 KGHSH and CDR2 LQKENI. The CDR3 loop reads CASSPFLDRVRESYGYTF. The CDR3 DNA reads TGTGCCAGCTCACCATTTTTGGACAGGGTTAGAGAAAGCTATGGCTACACCTTC.

The rearrangement links TRBV7-9 to TRBJ1-5; D is uncertain. V lost 8 bases and J 3 bases, leaving 8 bases between the germline ends. Germline V CDR1 and CDR2: SEHNR, FQNEAQ (reference sequence). The CDR3 length is 12 residues. Written as DNA, the CDR3 is TGTGCCAGCGGGCTCAACAATCAGCCCCAGCATTTT. Translation: CASGLNNQPQHF.

The table lists this clone with a count of one. The rearrangement links TRBV29-1 to TRBJ2-5, with D uncertain. The CDR3 runs to 10 residues. Between the trimmed V and J ends, which lost 4 bases and 3 bases, there was a span of 3 bases. Germline assignment: CDR1 SQVTM and CDR2 ANQGSEA. CDR3 nucleotide sequence: TGCAGCGTTGGGAAAGAGACCCAGTACTTC. The encoded protein is CSVGKETQYF. The whole variable domain, filled in from reference TRBV29-1 and TRBJ2-5, reads SAVISQKPSRDICQRGTSLTIQCQVDSQVTMMFWYRQQPGQSLTLIATANQGSEATYESGFVIDKFPISRPNLTFSTLTVSNMSPEDSSIYLCSVGKETQYFGPGTRLLVL.

V is TRBV10-2 and J is TRBJ2-1; 11 bases map to TRBD2. The germline V gene has CDR1 WSHSY and CDR2 SAAADI. This CDR3 region has 17 residues. V shed 2 bases, J shed 6 bases, and the junction held 9 bases outside the gene matches. The CDR3, as DNA: TGCGCCAGCAGTGAGAATCTAGCGGGAGGTCGGTCCAATGAGCAGTTCTTC. Translating it yields CASSENLAGGRSNEQFF.

This clone was recorded only once. The J gene is TRBJ1-2, the V gene TRBV29-1; D is ambiguous. This CDR3 comprises 13 residues. With 0 bases removed from V and 4 bases from J, the gap between germline ends came to 9 bases. CDR1 is SQVTM, CDR2 ANQGSEA, per germline. CDR3 loop: CSVEDGSSYGYTF. CDR3 nucleotides: TGCAGCGTTGAAGACGGCTCCTCCTATGGCTACACCTTC.

This chain connects TRBV7-6 to TRBJ2-6, with D hard to call. Trimming took 6 bases from V and 0 from J, leaving 9 bases between them. CDR3 length equals 15 residues. Germline loops: CDR1 SGHVS, CDR2 FNYEAQ. The CDR3 DNA reads as TGTGCCAGCAGTAAGGCAGCCTCTGGGGCCAACGTCCTGACTTTC. Translating gives CASSKAASGANVLTF.

The genes are TRBV7-6 and TRBJ2-5; the match to TRBD2 covers 7 bases. The J call may be mistaken, given a closer DNA end match to TRBJ2-7. There are 15 residues in the CDR3. The germline gives CDR1 SGHVS, CDR2 FNYEAQ. The CDR3 protein is CASSLSYGGENEQYF. The CDR3 nucleotides are TGTGCCAGCAGCTTATCCTATGGGGGGGAAAACGAGCAGTACTTC.

This clone appeared a few times. The rearrangement joins TRBV6-1 to TRBJ2-1, with TRBD2 matching 7 bases. CDR1 and CDR2 (germline): MNHNS, SASEGT. The length of the CDR3 is 12 residues. V shed 3 bases and J 14 bases; nucleotides not matched to a gene: 7. In DNA, the CDR3 is TGTGCCAGCAGTGATACTAGCGTCTGGGAGTTCTTC. It translates to CASSDTSVWEFF.

The chain combines TRBV27 with TRBJ1-2, with 11 bases identical to TRBD1. V gave up 6 bases and J gave up 5 bases; unmatched junction bases: 11. Germline V lookup: CDR1 MNHEY, CDR2 SMNVEV (reference sequence). The CDR3 runs to 16 residues. The CDR3: CASSFGTGGWGYGYTF. The CDR3 nucleotides read TGTGCCAGCAGCTTCGGGACAGGGGGTTGGGGATATGGCTACACCTTC.

CDR3 loop: CASSVGGSQETQYF. CDR3 in DNA: TGTGCCAGCAGCGTAGGGGGTAGTCAAGAGACCCAGTACTTC. The chain joins TRBV9 to TRBJ2-5; D gene ambiguous. Trimming shortened V by 0 bases and J by 2 bases, and 8 bases separated the two germline ends. The germline gives CDR1 SGDLS, CDR2 YYNGEE. The CDR3 extends over 14 amino acids. The whole variable domain, filled in from reference TRBV9 and TRBJ2-5, reads DSGVTQTPKHLITATGQRVTLRCSPRSGDLSVYWYQQSLDQGLQFLIQYYNGEERAKGNILERFSAQQFPDLHSELNLSSLELGDSALYFCASSVGGSQETQYFGPGTRLLVL.

The genes are TRBV5-1 and TRBJ1-1, with a weak D call TRBD1 (5 bases). The germline V gene has CDR1 SGHRS and CDR2 YFSETQ. Trimming pared 4 bases from V and 3 bases from J, leaving 16 bases between. This CDR3 region has 15 residues. CDR3 protein: CASSSGGESYTEAFF. Written as DNA, the CDR3 is TGCGCCAGCAGCAGCGGGGGGGAGTCCTACACTGAAGCTTTCTTT.

The V and J genes are TRBV6-5 and TRBJ2-5; perhaps D is TRBD1 or TRBD2 (5 bases each). Germline-derived CDR1 and CDR2 are MNHEY and SVGAGI. Trimming left V 10 bases short and J 2 bases short, with 20 bases between. The CDR3 is 15 amino acids. CDR3 in DNA: TGTGCCACGAATCTTCGGACCGGGGCACAAGAGACCCAGTACTTC. Encoded protein: CATNLRTGAQETQYF.